Sequencing of this T cell receptor (beta chain) was carried out in a study of response to subunit inactivated influenza vaccine. MiXCR, run by TCRdb on the RT-PCR reads, gives a single entry per CDR3 protein. The data contain some 570,000 distinct CDR3 sequences, approximately 11% of them singletons. This CDR3 has 17 amino acids. CDR1 LGHNA and CDR2 YNFKEQ come from the germline V gene. V shed 6 bases, J shed 2 bases, and the junction held 6 bases outside the gene matches. A further study also used this sample, focusing on T cells expressing NK-cell markers. According to that study: cDNA encoding TCR beta was synthesized via 5'RACE template switching incorporating UMIs. Source material for TCR beta repertoires consisted of sorted CD3+CD56+NKG2C+, CD3+CD56+NKG2C- and CD3+CD56-NKG2C+ T cells. Alpha-beta TCR T cells were the sole sorting target in several experiments, owing to an anti-gamma-delta TCR antibody. In four donors, these clonotypes also led the CD3+CD56-NKG2C+ fraction.

The chain is built from TRBV4-2 and TRBJ2-6; 11 bases line up with TRBD2. The receptor was derived from a man between 45 and 60 years old who received an inactivated influenza vaccine. Sequenced material: PBMCs from blood, taken on the day of vaccination. Here the CDR3 reads CASSNSGRAPGANVLTF. CDR3 nucleotide sequence: TGTGCCAGCAGTAATAGCGGGAGGGCCCCTGGGGCCAACGTCCTGACTTTC.